This T cell receptor beta chain derives from a study of control samples from healthy donors and cancer patients. Sequencing was performed with immunoSEQ multiplex PCR; in TCRdb, only in-frame clones are kept and a portion is missing. The sample lists a few hundred thousand clones; around 90% were seen once. Germline V gives CDR1 LNHDA, CDR2 SQIVND (reference sequence). V dropped 3 bases and J dropped 0 bases, with 6 bases sitting between them. This CDR3 contains 14 residues. V and J are TRBV19 and TRBJ1-5; D not certain. Specimen: PBMCs. The receptor comes from a man aged 40-49 years with head and neck cancer. The CDR3 DNA sequence: TGTGCCAGTAGTATGCTTAATAGCAATCAGCCCCAGCATTTT. Its translation is CASSMLNSNQPQHF.